Each of the 27 T cell receptor beta chains below was sequenced from the same sample in a study of stem cell transplantation in POMP-related autoinflammatory disease (dated by TCRdb to the early 2020s). Library prep was done by the immunoSEQ multiplex PCR assay. Imported from immuneACCESS, the table was reduced by TCRdb to in-frame sequences with V and J called. These copies leave out some clones; in studies compared against another copy, an unresolved V gene accounts for under half, and the cause of the remainder is not known. For this sample the table gives roughly 6,900 clones, of which roughly 80% were detected only once. Jointly, the top ten make up roughly 4% of the sample. Specimen: a CXCR5-defined cell subset from PBMCs. Receptors were obtained from a human donor in good health.

This rearrangement joins TRBV5-1 to TRBJ2-5; 7 bases fit TRBD1. Looked up from germline, CDR1 is SGHRS and CDR2 is YFSETQ. The CDR3 is 13 amino acids. J lost 11 bases, V lost 4 bases, and 11 bases had no gene match. The CDR3 nucleotides are TGCGCCAGCAGCCCGGGACAGAGGAACAAGCAGTACTTC. Amino acids: CASSPGQRNKQYF.

The chain couples TRBV4-1 to TRBJ2-5, with 9 bases identical to TRBD2. This CDR3 is 17 amino acids long. The ends lost 0 bases at V and 0 bases at J; junction bases unmatched: 5. The V gene's germline CDR1 is MGHRA and CDR2 YSYEKL. In nucleotides, the CDR3 is TGCGCCAGCAGCCAAGATCGACTAGCGGCGTACCAAGAGACCCAGTACTTC. Its translation: CASSQDRLAAYQETQYF.

This rearrangement joins TRBV9 to TRBJ1-5, with 8 bases lining up with TRBD1. The length of the CDR3 is 15 residues. V lost 0 bases and J lost 3; bases outside the gene matches: 2. Germline-derived CDR1 and CDR2 are SGDLS and YYNGEE. CDR3 residues: CASSVGQGANQPQHF. In DNA, the CDR3 is TGTGCCAGCAGCGTAGGGCAGGGGGCCAATCAGCCCCAGCATTTT.

This chain links TRBV5-6 with TRBJ2-1, with TRBD2 identical over 10 bases. Trimming at V came to 2 bases and at J to 5 bases, leaving 7 bases not matched to a gene. This CDR3 spans 16 amino acids. From germline, CDR1 is SGHDT and CDR2 YYEEEE. The CDR3 DNA is TGTGCCAGCAGCTTCTATAGCGGGGGGACACACAATGAGCAGTTCTTC. Its translation: CASSFYSGGTHNEQFF.

This rearrangement joins TRBV7-3 to TRBJ2-7, with 8 bases identical to TRBD2. Germline values: CDR1 SGHTA, CDR2 FQGTGA. The CDR3 has 14 amino acids. V dropped 1 base and J dropped 6; count of bases not matched to a gene: 5. The DNA for the CDR3 is TGTGCCAGCAGCTTAATTGCGGGGGGAGCCGAGCAGTACTTC. Translated, it gives CASSLIAGGAEQYF.

The rearrangement uses TRBV30 and TRBJ2-7; 7 positions match TRBD1. Unmatched junction bases numbered 12, after V lost 2 bases and J lost 2 bases. The CDR3 totals 16 residues. CDR1 GTSNPN and CDR2 SVGIG come from the germline V gene (reference sequence). CDR3 in amino acids: CAWSKTRDSKTYEQYF. The CDR3 bases are TGTGCCTGGAGTAAAACCCGGGACAGCAAAACCTACGAGCAGTACTTC.

This chain joins TRBV11-2 and TRBJ2-1, with 11 bases fitting TRBD2. The V segment lost 5 bases and the J segment 6 bases; nucleotides outside the gene matches: 6. Germline values: CDR1 SGHAT, CDR2 FQNNGV. The CDR3 totals 15 residues. In nucleotides, the CDR3 is TGTGCCAGCAGCCCTAGCGGGGGGTTCCTCAATGAGCAGTTCTTC. Amino acid sequence: CASSPSGGFLNEQFF.

The CDR3, as DNA: TGTGCCAGTAGTAACTGGGGGCCAGCCAAAAACATTCAGTACTTC. Translation: CASSNWGPAKNIQYF. The rearrangement joins TRBV19 to TRBJ2-4, with D possibly matching TRBD1 (6 bases). The CDR3 length is 15 residues. From germline, CDR1 is LNHDA and CDR2 SQIVND (reference sequence). Between the trimmed V and J ends, which lost 4 bases and 0 bases, there was a span of 10 bases.

A few counts support this clone. The rearrangement uses TRBV18 and TRBJ1-3; D gene uncertain. V was pared by 3 bases and J by 4 bases, with 10 bases between. This CDR3 has 14 residues. Germline V CDR1 and CDR2: KGHSH, LQKENI. The CDR3 region is CASSPPGTGNTIYF. Here the CDR3 DNA reads TGTGCCAGCTCACCGCCGGGCACCGGAAACACCATATATTTT.

The chain recombines TRBV4-1 with TRBJ1-2; possible D gene TRBD1, 6 bases. This CDR3 region has 14 residues. The V gene lost 5 bases and the J gene lost 2 bases, with 12 bases spanning the gap. Germline CDR1 is MGHRA and CDR2 is YSYEKL. For the CDR3, the DNA is TGCGCCAGCAGCGGCCGGACAGAAAACTATGGCTACACCTTC. This codes for CASSGRTENYGYTF.

The rearrangement uses TRBV7-4 and TRBJ2-2, with D hard to call. CDR3 length equals 17 residues. Trimming stripped 6 bases from V and 0 bases from J, with 17 bases between. CDR1 is SGHVT, CDR2 SQSDAQ, per germline. For the CDR3, the DNA is TGTGCCAGCAGTCCCCCGCCCAGAAACGCGAACACCGGGGAGCTGTTTTTT. This gives the protein CASSPPPRNANTGELFF.

The chain is built from TRBV25-1 and TRBJ2-5; 7 nucleotides line up with TRBD1. The CDR3 contains 17 residues. CDR1 and CDR2 from the germline V gene are MGHDK and SYGVNS. V dropped 1 base and J dropped 5; count of bases not matched to a gene: 13. CDR3 residues: CASSEFTVAGGRETQYF. The DNA for the CDR3 is TGTGCCAGCAGTGAATTTACGGTCGCAGGGGGTAGGGAGACCCAGTACTTC.

This chain connects TRBV5-4 to TRBJ2-5; 7 bases fit TRBD2. Germline lookup yields CDR1 SGHNT and CDR2 YYREEE (reference sequence). The ends lost 0 bases at V and 3 bases at J; junction bases unmatched: 8. The CDR3 covers 16 residues. CDR3 protein: CASSLGPGAGEETQYF. The CDR3 region has the DNA TGTGCCAGCAGCTTGGGGCCCGGGGCGGGGGAAGAGACCCAGTACTTC.

This clone was observed a handful of times. This rearrangement joins TRBV27 to TRBJ1-2; 8 nucleotides align to TRBD1. The CDR3 runs 14 residues. V shed 5 bases, J shed 7 bases, and the junction held 9 bases outside the gene matches. The germline V gene encodes CDR1 MNHEY and CDR2 SMNVEV (reference sequence). Here the CDR3 DNA reads TGTGCCAGCAGTCCCCAGGACAGGGTGGCTGGCTACACCTTC. Its translation: CASSPQDRVAGYTF.

This rearrangement joins TRBV7-2 to TRBJ2-1; 7 bases are shared with TRBD1. This CDR3 has 14 residues. The ends lost 4 bases at V and 10 bases at J; junction bases unmatched: 10. CDR1 and CDR2 from the germline V gene are SGHTA and FQGNSA. The DNA for the CDR3 is TGTGCCAGCAGCTCCCCCCTTGGGACAGACGAGCAGTTCTTC. Protein sequence: CASSSPLGTDEQFF.

The genes are TRBV9 and TRBJ2-5, with D perhaps given as TRBD1 or TRBD2 (5 bases each). Germline V gene lookup returns CDR1 SGDLS and CDR2 YYNGEE. V was trimmed by 0 bases and J by 5 bases, leaving 14 bases between them. The CDR3 totals 15 residues. This CDR3 reads CASSVVGGSRETQYF. The DNA of the CDR3 is TGTGCCAGCAGCGTAGTTGGGGGAAGTCGGGAGACCCAGTACTTC.

The DNA for the CDR3 is TGTGCCAGCAGCACGGACCGTAGCTCCTATAATTCACCCCTCCACTTT. Protein sequence: CASSTDRSSYNSPLHF. The V and J genes are TRBV5-4 and TRBJ1-6; D gene uncertain. The V gene's germline CDR1 is SGHNT and CDR2 YYREEE (reference sequence). The CDR3 runs 16 residues. Deletions cut 4 bases from V and 0 bases from J, with 11 bases between. Variable domain in full (rest from reference TRBV5-4 and TRBJ1-6): ETGVTQSPTHLIKTRGQQVTLRCSSQSGHNTVSWYQQALGQGPQFIFQYYREEENGRGNFPPRFSGLQFPNYSSELNVNALELDDSALYLCASSTDRSSYNSPLHFGNGTRLTVT.

The chain carries TRBV6-5 and TRBJ2-1, with D possibly being TRBD1 or TRBD2 (5 bases each). The V end was cut by 2 bases, the J end by 4 bases, with 12 bases between. Germline CDR1 reads MNHEY; CDR2 reads SVGAGI. The CDR3 sequence is 15 residues long. CDR3 nucleotides: TGTGCCAGCAGTTACGCCGGGGCGGCGTACAATGAGCAGTTCTTC. It encodes CASSYAGAAYNEQFF.

CDR3 sequence: CASSTRDYEQYF. Here the CDR3 DNA reads TGTGCCAGCAGTACCCGGGACTACGAGCAGTACTTC. The chain joins TRBV6-6 to TRBJ2-7; D possibly corresponds to TRBD2 (5 bases). Trimming left V 5 bases short and J 3 bases short, with 8 bases between. Germline values: CDR1 MNHNY, CDR2 SVGAGI (reference sequence). This CDR3 is built from 12 residues.

The rearrangement uses TRBV5-1 and TRBJ1-1, with 7 bases matching TRBD1. CDR1 and CDR2 from the germline V gene are SGHRS and YFSETQ. Trimming cost V 0 bases and J 1 base; bases outside gene matches: 3. This CDR3 region has 15 residues. The CDR3 loop is CASSLEGGSNTEAFF. The CDR3 coding sequence is TGCGCCAGCAGCTTGGAAGGGGGCTCGAACACTGAAGCTTTCTTT.

The chain is built from TRBV20-1 and TRBJ2-3, with D unclear. The germline V gene has CDR1 DFQATT and CDR2 SNEGSKA (reference sequence). This CDR3 is 10 amino acids long. Deletions cut 3 bases from V and 6 bases from J, with 4 bases between. The CDR3 bases are TGCAGTGCTAGGAGTGATACGCAGTATTTT. This translates into CSARSDTQYF.

V and J are TRBV9 and TRBJ2-3, with 12 nucleotides matching TRBD2. Trimming cost V 4 bases and J 5 bases; bases outside gene matches: 17. This CDR3 has 19 amino acids. Germline CDR1 SGDLS, CDR2 YYNGEE. The CDR3 DNA sequence: TGTGCCAGCAGCCCATCTCCTGGAACTAGCGGGGGGTCGGTAGATACGCAGTATTTT. It translates to CASSPSPGTSGGSVDTQYF.

This rearrangement joins TRBV6-6 to TRBJ1-2, with unresolved D. The germline V gene encodes CDR1 MNHNY and CDR2 SVGAGI (reference sequence). V lost 7 bases and J lost 2, with 8 bases in between. The CDR3 is made up of 12 amino acids. CDR3 region: CASKGPNYGYTF. For the CDR3, the DNA is TGTGCCAGCAAAGGACCAAACTATGGCTACACCTTC.

The chain employs TRBV10-2 and TRBJ2-1, with TRBD2 identical over 8 bases. The CDR3 is 16 residues long. Germline V gene lookup returns CDR1 WSHSY and CDR2 SAAADI. J lost 2 bases, V lost 1 base, and 4 bases had no gene match. The CDR3 DNA reads as TGCGCCAGCAGTGAGTTTGGCGGGGGGACCTACAATGAGCAGTTCTTC. Protein product: CASSEFGGGTYNEQFF.

The chain has TRBV5-1 and TRBJ2-3; D gene unclear. The CDR3 loop spans 16 amino acids. Germline CDR1 SGHRS, CDR2 YFSETQ. V dropped 0 bases and J dropped 1 base, with 12 bases sitting between them. The CDR3 coding sequence is TGCGCCAGCAGCTTGGCCACTGGGCAGCGCACAGATACGCAGTATTTT. This encodes CASSLATGQRTDTQYF.

The CDR3 DNA reads as TGTGCCAGCAGCTTAAGTTTCTATAATTCACCCCTCCACTTT. It codes for CASSLSFYNSPLHF. The chain joins TRBV5-5 to TRBJ1-6, with D unresolved. CDR3 length: 14 amino acids. Germline CDR1 reads SGHKS; CDR2 reads YYEKEE (reference sequence). V lost 2 bases, J lost 3 bases, and 6 bases lay in between.

The CDR3 sequence is CASSFGQGFNQPQHF. DNA of the CDR3: TGTGCCAGCAGCTTCGGACAGGGGTTTAATCAGCCCCAGCATTTT. V is TRBV7-8 and J is TRBJ1-5; TRBD1 agrees at 9 bases. The CDR3 runs 15 residues. V was clipped by 3 bases and J by 4 bases; unmatched bases: 4. Germline-derived CDR1 and CDR2 are SGHVS and FQNEAQ.